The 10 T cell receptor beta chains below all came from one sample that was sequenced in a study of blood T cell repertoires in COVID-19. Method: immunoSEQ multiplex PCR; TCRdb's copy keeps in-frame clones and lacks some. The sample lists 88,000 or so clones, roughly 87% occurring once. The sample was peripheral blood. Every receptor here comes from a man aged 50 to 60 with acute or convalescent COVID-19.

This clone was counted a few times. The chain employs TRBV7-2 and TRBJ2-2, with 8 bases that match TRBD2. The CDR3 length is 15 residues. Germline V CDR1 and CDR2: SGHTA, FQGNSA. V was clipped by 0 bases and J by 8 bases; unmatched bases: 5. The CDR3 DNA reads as TGTGCCAGCAGCTTAGCGCAGGGCGGGAGGGGGGAGCTGTTTTTT. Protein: CASSLAQGGRGELFF.

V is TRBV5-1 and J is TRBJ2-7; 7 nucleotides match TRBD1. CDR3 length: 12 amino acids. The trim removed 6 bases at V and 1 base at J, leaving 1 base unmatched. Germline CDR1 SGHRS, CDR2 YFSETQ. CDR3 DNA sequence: TGCGCCAGCAACAGGGGATCCTACGAGCAGTACGTC. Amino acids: CASNRGSYEQYV.

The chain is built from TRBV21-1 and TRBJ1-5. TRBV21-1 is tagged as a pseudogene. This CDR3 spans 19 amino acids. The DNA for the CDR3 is TGTGCCAGCAGCAAAGCGATTCCGGGTCCTTTCCCAGTCAATCAGCCCCAGCATTTT. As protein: CASSKAIPGPFPVNQPQHF.

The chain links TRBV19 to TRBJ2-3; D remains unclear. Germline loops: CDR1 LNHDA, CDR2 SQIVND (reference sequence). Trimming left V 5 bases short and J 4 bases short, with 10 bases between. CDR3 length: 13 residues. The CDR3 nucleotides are TGTGCCAGTAGTCCTAGAAGCTCAGATACGCAGTATTTT. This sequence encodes CASSPRSSDTQYF.

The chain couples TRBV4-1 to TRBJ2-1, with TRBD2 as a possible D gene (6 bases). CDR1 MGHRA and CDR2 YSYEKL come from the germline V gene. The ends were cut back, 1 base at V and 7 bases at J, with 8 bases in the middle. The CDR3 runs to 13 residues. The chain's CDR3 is CASSQGGENEQFF. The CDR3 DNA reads TGCGCCAGCAGCCAAGGGGGGGAGAATGAGCAGTTCTTC.

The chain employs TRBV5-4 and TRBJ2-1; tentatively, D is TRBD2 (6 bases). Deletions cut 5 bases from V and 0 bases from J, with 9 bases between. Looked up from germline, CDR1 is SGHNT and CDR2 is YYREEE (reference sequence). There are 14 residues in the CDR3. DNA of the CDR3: TGTGCCAGCAGGTCGGGACTCTCCTACAATGAGCAGTTCTTC. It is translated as CASRSGLSYNEQFF.

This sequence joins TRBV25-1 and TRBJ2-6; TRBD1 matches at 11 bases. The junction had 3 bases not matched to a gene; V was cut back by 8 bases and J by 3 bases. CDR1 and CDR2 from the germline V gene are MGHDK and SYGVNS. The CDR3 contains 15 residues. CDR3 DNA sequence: TGTGCCAGCGGACAGGGGGCTTTTGGGGCCAACGTCCTGACTTTC. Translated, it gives CASGQGAFGANVLTF.

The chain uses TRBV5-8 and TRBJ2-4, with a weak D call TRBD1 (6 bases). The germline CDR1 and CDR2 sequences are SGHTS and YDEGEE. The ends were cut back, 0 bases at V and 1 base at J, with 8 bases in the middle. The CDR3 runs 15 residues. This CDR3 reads CASSLERGAKNIQYF. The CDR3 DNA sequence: TGTGCCAGCAGCTTGGAGAGGGGGGCCAAAAACATTCAGTACTTC.

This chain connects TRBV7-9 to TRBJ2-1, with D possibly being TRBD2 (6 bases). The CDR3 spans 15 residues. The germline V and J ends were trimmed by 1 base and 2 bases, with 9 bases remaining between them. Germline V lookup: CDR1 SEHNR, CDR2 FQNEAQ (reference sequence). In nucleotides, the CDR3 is TGTGCCAGCAGCTTAGGGCTAGCGACCTACAATGAGCAGTTCTTC. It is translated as CASSLGLATYNEQFF.

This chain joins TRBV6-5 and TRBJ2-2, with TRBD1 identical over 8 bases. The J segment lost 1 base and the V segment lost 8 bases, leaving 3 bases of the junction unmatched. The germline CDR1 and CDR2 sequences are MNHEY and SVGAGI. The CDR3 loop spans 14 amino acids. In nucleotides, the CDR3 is TGTGCCAGCGACAGGGGCCGGAACACCGGGGAGCTGTTTTTT. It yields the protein CASDRGRNTGELFF.